These 16 T cell receptor beta chains were all obtained from the same sample, sequenced in a study of shared clonotypes between healthy human individuals. Repertoires were generated with immunoSEQ multiplex PCR, while TCRdb's copy carries only in-frame clones and drops some. The sample yields nearly 1,000,000 clones, about three quarters seen once. Specimen: memory CD4+ T cells sorted from blood. Subset denoted: CD45RA-negative fraction. The receptors stem from a man aged 18 to 35 in good health.

The chain combines TRBV30 with TRBJ1-6; D perhaps matches TRBD1 (6 bases). In germline, CDR1 is GTSNPN, CDR2 SVGIG (reference sequence). This CDR3 comprises 13 residues. Trimming took 5 bases from V and 9 from J, leaving 14 bases between them. The DNA for the CDR3 is TGTGCCTGGGCTGGGCAGGGGTCTTCACCCCTCCACTTT. It translates to CAWAGQGSSPLHF. The variable domain in full, with the rest retrieved from reference TRBV30 and TRBJ1-6, is SQTIHQWPATLVQPVGSPLSLECTVEGTSNPNLYWYRQAAGRGLQLLFYSVGIGQISSEVPQNLSASRPQDRQFILSSKKLLLSDSGFYLCAWAGQGSSPLHFGNGTRLTVT.

This chain links TRBV9 with TRBJ1-2; D uncertain. There are 14 residues in the CDR3. Trimming pared 0 bases from V and 7 bases from J, leaving 13 bases between. From germline, CDR1 is SGDLS and CDR2 YYNGEE. CDR3 in DNA: TGTGCCAGCAGCGTAGATGGGTATCCCACTGGCTACACCTTC. It codes for CASSVDGYPTGYTF.

This chain links TRBV11-2 with TRBJ2-1; possible D gene TRBD1, 6 bases. V was trimmed by 4 bases and J by 7 bases, leaving 11 bases between them. Germline V CDR1 and CDR2: SGHAT, FQNNGV. The CDR3 has 13 amino acids. Here the CDR3 reads CASSSLQGNEQFF. CDR3 coding DNA: TGTGCCAGCAGCTCGTTACAGGGAAATGAGCAGTTCTTC.

This clone was observed a handful of times. Other DNA sequences of this sample code for an identical CDR3. This sequence joins TRBV5-1 and TRBJ1-1; D may be TRBD1 (5 bases). Looked up from germline, CDR1 is SGHRS and CDR2 is YFSETQ. This CDR3 has 14 amino acids. The V gene lost 2 bases and the J gene lost 1 base, with 9 bases spanning the gap. Written as DNA, the CDR3 is TGCGCCAGCAGCTTAACTACAGGGAACACTGAAGCTTTCTTT. Protein product: CASSLTTGNTEAFF.

The gene calls are TRBV4-3 and TRBJ2-5; 12 bases line up with TRBD2. The CDR3 extends over 17 amino acids. V was clipped by 4 bases and J by 9 bases; unmatched bases: 15. CDR1 and CDR2 (germline): LGHNA, YSLEER. The CDR3 region has the DNA TGCGCCAGCAGCCCTCACACCGGGACTAGCGGGTCCCGGGCCCAGTACTTC. Its translation: CASSPHTGTSGSRAQYF.

This chain uses TRBV7-9 with TRBJ2-5; the match to TRBD2 covers 9 bases. The V and J ends lost 5 bases and 7 bases, in that order; junction bases with no gene match: 14. Germline CDR1 is SEHNR and CDR2 is FQNEAQ (reference sequence). The CDR3 length is 16 residues. The CDR3 DNA is TGTGCCAGCAGCGGAGTAGCGGGAGCGCAAAAAGGGACCCAGTACTTC. Its protein product is CASSGVAGAQKGTQYF. Full variable domain (missing parts from reference TRBV7-9 and TRBJ2-5): DTGVSQNPRHKITKRGQNVTFRCDPISEHNRLYWYRQTLGQGPEFLTYFQNEAQLEKSRLLSDRFSAERPKGSFSTLEIQRTEQGDSAMYLCASSGVAGAQKGTQYFGPGTRLLVL.

To note about this clone: Different DNA sequences within this sample yield the same CDR3. V is TRBV9 and J is TRBJ2-5; D unresolved. The germline CDR1 and CDR2 sequences are SGDLS and YYNGEE. The CDR3 runs to 13 residues. V lost 0 bases to trimming and J lost 4 bases, with 7 bases between them. The CDR3: CASSVGVGETQYF. CDR3 bases: TGTGCCAGCAGCGTAGGGGTAGGAGAGACCCAGTACTTC.

This rearrangement joins TRBV19 to TRBJ1-6; 7 nucleotides match TRBD1. V trimming: 5 bases; J trimming: 14 bases; junction bases outside the gene matches: 18. This CDR3 contains 16 residues. The V gene's germline CDR1 is LNHDA and CDR2 SQIVND (reference sequence). The CDR3 sequence: CASSAPQGSNSISLHF. CDR3 sequence (DNA): TGTGCCAGTAGTGCGCCACAGGGGTCGAATTCGATATCCCTCCACTTT.

Concerning this clone: Other DNA sequences in the sample encode the same CDR3. The gene calls are TRBV20-1 and TRBJ2-3; the D is unclear. The ends were cut back, 6 bases at V and 3 bases at J, with 7 bases in the middle. The length of the CDR3 is 11 residues. Looked up from germline, CDR1 is DFQATT and CDR2 is SNEGSKA (reference sequence). The CDR3 region has the DNA TGCAGTGCAACGCGAACAGATACGCAGTATTTT. Translating it yields CSATRTDTQYF.

This clone showed up many times. The rearrangement joins TRBV9 to TRBJ2-1, with D unresolved. The V and J ends lost 0 bases and 0 bases respectively, with 7 bases between them. This CDR3 is built from 15 residues. In germline, CDR1 is SGDLS, CDR2 YYNGEE. The CDR3, as DNA: TGTGCCAGCAGCGTAGAGGCCGGCTCCTACAATGAGCAGTTCTTC. It codes for CASSVEAGSYNEQFF.

The chain carries TRBV20-1 and TRBJ1-1; D might be TRBD1 (5 bases). The V and J ends lost 5 bases and 11 bases respectively, with 15 bases between them. This CDR3 spans 11 amino acids. The germline V gene encodes CDR1 DFQATT and CDR2 SNEGSKA (reference sequence). The CDR3 DNA reads as TGCAGTGCTTTCCAGGGACTTGTGGCTTTCTTT. This translates into CSAFQGLVAFF.

This clone has only a few counts. The chain carries TRBV11-3 and TRBJ2-5; unclear D gene. The V end was cut by 10 bases, the J end by 4 bases, with 16 bases between. Germline V gives CDR1 SGHNT, CDR2 YENEEA. This CDR3 is 13 amino acids long. The CDR3 sequence: CATSPGSGETQYF. CDR3 in DNA: TGTGCCACCTCGCCTGGGTCCGGAGAGACCCAGTACTTC.

The genes are TRBV5-6 and TRBJ2-1; possibly TRBD2 for D (5 bases). The CDR3 consists of 13 residues. Trimming pared 2 bases from V and 9 bases from J, leaving 12 bases between. Germline CDR1 SGHDT, CDR2 YYEEEE. The CDR3 sequence: CASSFPLLVEQFF. CDR3 sequence (DNA): TGTGCCAGCAGCTTTCCTCTACTAGTTGAGCAGTTCTTC.

As DNA, the CDR3 is TGCGCCAGCAGCTACCGGACAGAAACCGCCGGGGAGCTGTTTTTT. It specifies CASSYRTETAGELFF. The chain has TRBV4-1 and TRBJ2-2, with D maybe TRBD1 (6 bases). V gave up 5 bases and J gave up 6 bases, with 16 bases separating them. Germline CDR1 reads MGHRA; CDR2 reads YSYEKL. This CDR3 comprises 15 residues.

The V gene is TRBV9, the J gene TRBJ2-5; D is uncertain. The CDR3 is 13 amino acids. Trimming took 4 bases from V and 3 from J, leaving 10 bases between them. In germline, CDR1 is SGDLS, CDR2 YYNGEE. This CDR3 is CASSPQNKETQYF. The CDR3 bases are TGTGCCAGCAGCCCGCAGAATAAAGAGACCCAGTACTTC.

The CDR3 nucleotides are TGCGCCAGCAGCGAAGGACTAGGACGGACCACAGATACGCAGTATTTT. It is translated as CASSEGLGRTTDTQYF. The rearrangement uses TRBV5-1 and TRBJ2-3; 7 nucleotides agree with TRBD2. This CDR3 has 16 residues. With 4 bases clipped from V and 2 bases from J, the junction kept 10 bases outside the gene matches. The germline V gene encodes CDR1 SGHRS and CDR2 YFSETQ.